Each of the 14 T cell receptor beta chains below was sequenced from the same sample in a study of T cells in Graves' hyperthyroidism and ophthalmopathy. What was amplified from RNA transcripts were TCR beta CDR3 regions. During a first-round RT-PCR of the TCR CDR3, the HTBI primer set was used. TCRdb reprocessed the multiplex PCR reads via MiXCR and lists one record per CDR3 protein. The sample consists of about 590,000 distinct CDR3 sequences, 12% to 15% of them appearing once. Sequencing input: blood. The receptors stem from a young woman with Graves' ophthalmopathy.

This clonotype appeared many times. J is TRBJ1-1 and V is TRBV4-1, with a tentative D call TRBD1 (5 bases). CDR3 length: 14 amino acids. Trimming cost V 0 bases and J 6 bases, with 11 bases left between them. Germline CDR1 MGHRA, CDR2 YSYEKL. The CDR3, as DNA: TGCGCCAGCAGCCAAGAAACGGGGCTCGCTGAAGCTTTCTTT. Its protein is CASSQETGLAEAFF.

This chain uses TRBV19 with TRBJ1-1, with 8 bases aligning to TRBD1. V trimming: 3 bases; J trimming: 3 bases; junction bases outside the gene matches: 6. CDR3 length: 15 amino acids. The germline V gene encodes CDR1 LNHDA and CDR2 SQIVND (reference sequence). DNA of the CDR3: TGTGCCAGTAGTATCCCCGACAGGGGAGACACTGAAGCTTTCTTT. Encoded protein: CASSIPDRGDTEAFF.

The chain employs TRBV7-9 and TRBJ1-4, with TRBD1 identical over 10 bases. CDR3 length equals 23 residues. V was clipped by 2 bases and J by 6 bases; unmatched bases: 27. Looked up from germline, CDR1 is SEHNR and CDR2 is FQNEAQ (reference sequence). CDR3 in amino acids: CASSLLRLTERTGGELGDEKLFF. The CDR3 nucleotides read TGTGCCAGCAGCTTACTCCGACTCACAGAAAGGACAGGGGGTGAACTGGGCGATGAAAAACTGTTTTTT.

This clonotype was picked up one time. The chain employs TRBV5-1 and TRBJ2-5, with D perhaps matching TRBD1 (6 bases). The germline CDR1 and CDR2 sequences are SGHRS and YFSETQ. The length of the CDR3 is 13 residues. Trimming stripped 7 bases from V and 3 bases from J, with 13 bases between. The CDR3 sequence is CASRWGPEETQYF. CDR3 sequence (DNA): TGCGCCAGCCGTTGGGGGCCGGAAGAGACCCAGTACTTC.

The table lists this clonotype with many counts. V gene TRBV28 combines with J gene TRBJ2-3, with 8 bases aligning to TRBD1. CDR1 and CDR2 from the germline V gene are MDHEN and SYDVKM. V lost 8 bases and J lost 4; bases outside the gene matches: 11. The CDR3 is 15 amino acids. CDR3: CASRTTGQAPDTQYF. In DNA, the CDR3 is TGTGCCAGCCGAACGACGGGACAGGCCCCAGATACGCAGTATTTT.

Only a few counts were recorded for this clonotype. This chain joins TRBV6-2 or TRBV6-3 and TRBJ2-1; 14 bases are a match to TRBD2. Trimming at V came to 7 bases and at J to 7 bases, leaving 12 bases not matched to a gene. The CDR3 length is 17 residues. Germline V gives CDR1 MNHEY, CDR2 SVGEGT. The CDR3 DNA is TGTGCCAGCACCACCGGGACTAGCGGGAGACGAGGTAATGAGCAGTTCTTC. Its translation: CASTTGTSGRRGNEQFF.

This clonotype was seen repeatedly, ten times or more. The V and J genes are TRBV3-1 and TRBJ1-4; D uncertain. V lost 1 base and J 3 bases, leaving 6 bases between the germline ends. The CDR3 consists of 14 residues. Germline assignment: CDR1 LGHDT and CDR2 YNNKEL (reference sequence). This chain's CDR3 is CASSQGTANEKLFF. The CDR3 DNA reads TGTGCCAGCAGCCAAGGGACCGCTAATGAAAAACTGTTTTTT.

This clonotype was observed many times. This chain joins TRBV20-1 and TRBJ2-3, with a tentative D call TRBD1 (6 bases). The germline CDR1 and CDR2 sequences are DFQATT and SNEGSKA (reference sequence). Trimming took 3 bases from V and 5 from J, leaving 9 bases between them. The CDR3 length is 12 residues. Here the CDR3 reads CSASNRVDTQYF. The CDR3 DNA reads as TGCAGTGCTAGTAACAGGGTAGATACGCAGTATTTT.

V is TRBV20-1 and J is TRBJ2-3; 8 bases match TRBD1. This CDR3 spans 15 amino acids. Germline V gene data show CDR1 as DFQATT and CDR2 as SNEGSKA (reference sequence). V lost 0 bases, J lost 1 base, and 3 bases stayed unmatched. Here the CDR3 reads CSARDPRGRTDTQYF. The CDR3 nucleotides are TGCAGTGCTAGAGATCCCAGGGGGCGCACAGATACGCAGTATTTT.

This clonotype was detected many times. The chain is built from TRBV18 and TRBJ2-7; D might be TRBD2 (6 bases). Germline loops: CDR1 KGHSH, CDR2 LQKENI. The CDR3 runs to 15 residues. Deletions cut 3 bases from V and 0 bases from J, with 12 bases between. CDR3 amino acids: CASSPGGTDSYEQYF. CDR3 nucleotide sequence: TGTGCCAGCTCACCCGGAGGGACGGACTCCTACGAGCAGTACTTC.

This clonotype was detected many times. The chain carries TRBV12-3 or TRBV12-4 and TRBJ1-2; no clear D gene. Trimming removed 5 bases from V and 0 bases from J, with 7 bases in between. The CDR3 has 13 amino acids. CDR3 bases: TGTGCCAGCAGTATCGGGACTAACTATGGCTACACCTTC. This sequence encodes CASSIGTNYGYTF.

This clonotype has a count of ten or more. The CDR3 DNA follows: TGTGCCAGCAGCCACCCCACAGCTGTGGTCGTTGAGCAGTTCTTC. Amino acid sequence: CASSHPTAVVVEQFF. J is TRBJ2-1 and V is TRBV3-1; D is ambiguous. Germline values: CDR1 LGHDT, CDR2 YNNKEL (reference sequence). The CDR3 runs to 15 residues. V shed 3 bases and J shed 9 bases, with 18 bases lying between them.

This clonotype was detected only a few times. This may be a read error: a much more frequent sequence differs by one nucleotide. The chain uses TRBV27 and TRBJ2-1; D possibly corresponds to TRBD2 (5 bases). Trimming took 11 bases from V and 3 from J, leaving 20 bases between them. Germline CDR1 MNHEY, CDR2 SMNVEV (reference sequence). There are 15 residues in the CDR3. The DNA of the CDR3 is TGTGCCGGCACCCTGGGGTCACGGGGCTACAATGAGCAGTTCTTC. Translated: CAGTLGSRGYNEQFF.

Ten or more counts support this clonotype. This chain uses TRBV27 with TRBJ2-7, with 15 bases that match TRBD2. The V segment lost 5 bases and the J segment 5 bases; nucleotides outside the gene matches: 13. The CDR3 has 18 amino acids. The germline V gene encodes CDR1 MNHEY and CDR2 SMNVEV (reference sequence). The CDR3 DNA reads TGTGCCAGCAGTCCCCATGGGACTAGCGGGAGGATAGGAAACGAGCAGTACTTC. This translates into CASSPHGTSGRIGNEQYF.